These 18 T cell receptor beta chains originate from one sample sequenced in a study of shared clonotypes between healthy human individuals. The assay was immunoSEQ multiplex PCR, and TCRdb's table has in-frame clones only and misses some. The sample contains around 580,000 clones, 95% to 98% of which appear only once. Naive CD8 cells, CD45RO-negative and positively selected for CCR7, excluded terminally differentiated effector memory CD45RA+ cells. The source material was naive CD8+ T cells sorted from blood. Receptor source: a man under 40 in good health.

Concerning this clone itself: A junction end diverges from the germline sequence, so it may reflect a read error. Here the CDR3 DNA reads TGCGCCAGCAGCCCCGAAACCACCACCCGGGAGCTGTTTTTT. Its protein is CASSPETTTRELFF. The chain joins TRBV5-1 to TRBJ2-2; no firm D call. This CDR3 contains 14 residues. The V gene's germline CDR1 is SGHRS and CDR2 YFSETQ.

This clone is a singleton in its sample. The chain recombines TRBV12-5 with TRBJ2-3, with D possibly being TRBD2 (6 bases). The V gene's germline CDR1 is LGHNT and CDR2 FRNRAP. The CDR3 extends over 17 amino acids. Trimming took off 1 base at V and 1 base at J, with 15 bases between the two ends. The CDR3 DNA reads as TGTGCTAGTGGTTTGGGGCTCGGGCGGGAAGGCACAGATACGCAGTATTTT. Translating it yields CASGLGLGREGTDTQYF.

The chain links TRBV11-2 to TRBJ2-2; weak D call: TRBD2 (5 bases). Germline CDR1 SGHAT, CDR2 FQNNGV. V was clipped by 8 bases and J by 5 bases, with 15 bases between them. The CDR3 totals 14 residues. This chain's CDR3 is CASGTGLLTGELFF. CDR3 coding DNA: TGTGCCAGCGGAACTGGACTGTTAACCGGGGAGCTGTTTTTT.

The chain uses TRBV9 and TRBJ2-1, with D possibly being TRBD2 (6 bases). V was pared by 6 bases and J by 7 bases, with 14 bases between. The germline gives CDR1 SGDLS, CDR2 YYNGEE. The CDR3 totals 13 residues. The CDR3 DNA follows: TGTGCCAGCAACGCCGGGGGAGGTAATGAGCAGTTCTTC. This codes for CASNAGGGNEQFF.

This clone was counted a single time. V and J are TRBV27 and TRBJ2-1; D remains ambiguous. The CDR3 contains 15 residues. V was shortened by 5 bases and J by 0 bases, with 11 bases between the two germline ends. CDR1 is MNHEY and CDR2 is SMNVEV in the germline V gene (reference sequence). The CDR3 reads CASSPPPASYNEQFF. The CDR3 DNA reads as TGTGCCAGCAGTCCCCCCCCGGCCTCCTACAATGAGCAGTTCTTC.

The chain employs TRBV9 and TRBJ2-1, with 9 bases lining up with TRBD2. The length of the CDR3 is 15 residues. Germline CDR1 is SGDLS and CDR2 is YYNGEE. The ends lost 0 bases at V and 7 bases at J; junction bases unmatched: 5. DNA of the CDR3: TGTGCCAGCAGCGTAGGTAGCGGGAGAGGGAATGAGCAGTTCTTC. Amino acid sequence: CASSVGSGRGNEQFF.

V gene TRBV15 combines with J gene TRBJ2-7; 8 bases align to TRBD2. Germline trimming cut 5 bases from V and 3 bases from J; bases unmatched to any gene: 9. CDR3 length: 15 residues. The germline V gene has CDR1 LNHNV and CDR2 YYDKDF (reference sequence). The CDR3 reads CATSPSGLELYEQYF. Here the CDR3 DNA reads TGTGCCACCAGCCCCTCGGGACTAGAGCTCTACGAGCAGTACTTC.

V usage is TRBV18 and J usage is TRBJ1-3; TRBD1 might be the D (5 bases). CDR3 length equals 15 residues. V lost 4 bases to trimming and J lost 8 bases, with 18 bases between them. From germline, CDR1 is KGHSH and CDR2 LQKENI. In DNA form, the CDR3 reads TGTGCCAGCTCACAGGACTATCTGGGGGACTACACCATATATTTT. This translates into CASSQDYLGDYTIYF. Full variable domain (missing parts from reference TRBV18 and TRBJ1-3): NAGVMQNPRHLVRRRGQEARLRCSPMKGHSHVYWYRQLPEEGLKFMVYLQKENIIDESGMPKERFSAEFPKEGPSILRIQQVVRGDSAAYFCASSQDYLGDYTIYFGEGSWLTVV.

This chain connects TRBV2 to TRBJ1-4, with no clear D. Trimming stripped 6 bases from V and 3 bases from J, with 14 bases between. Germline V gene lookup returns CDR1 SNHLY and CDR2 FYNNEI. The CDR3 totals 15 residues. CDR3 protein: CASSGWTASNEKLFF. CDR3 DNA: TGTGCCAGCAGCGGTTGGACGGCTTCTAATGAAAAACTGTTTTTT.

For this clone: This sample includes further DNA sequences coding for the same CDR3. J is TRBJ2-6 and V is TRBV27; D is undetermined. The ends were cut back, 8 bases at V and 4 bases at J, with 6 bases in the middle. The V gene's germline CDR1 is MNHEY and CDR2 SMNVEV (reference sequence). The length of the CDR3 is 12 residues. CDR3: CASRTGANVLTF. The CDR3 coding sequence is TGTGCCAGCCGGACCGGGGCCAACGTCCTGACTTTC. Full variable domain (remainder filled in from reference TRBV27 and TRBJ2-6): EAQVTQNPRYLITVTGKKLTVTCSQNMNHEYMSWYRQDPGLGLRQIYYSMNVEVTDKGDVPEGYKVSRKEKRNFPLILESPSPNQTSLYFCASRTGANVLTFGAGSRLTVL.

The chain recombines TRBV7-2 with TRBJ2-5, with 8 bases matching TRBD2. Germline V lookup: CDR1 SGHTA, CDR2 FQGNSA. The length of the CDR3 is 15 residues. J gave up 2 bases and V 4 bases, and 6 bases lay outside the gene matches. The CDR3 sequence is CASSSPLAEQETQYF. CDR3 nucleotide sequence: TGTGCCAGCAGCTCACCACTAGCGGAGCAAGAGACCCAGTACTTC. The complete variable domain, with remaining parts taken from reference TRBV7-2 and TRBJ2-5, reads GAGVSQSPSNKVTEKGKDVELRCDPISGHTALYWYRQSLGQGLEFLIYFQGNSAPDKSGLPSDRFSAERTGGSVSTLTIQRTQQEDSAVYLCASSSPLAEQETQYFGPGTRLLVL.

The J gene is TRBJ2-3, the V gene TRBV7-6; TRBD2 matches at 12 bases. The V gene end was trimmed by 5 bases and the J gene end by 5 bases; junction bases not matched to a gene: 17. The CDR3 spans 19 residues. Germline CDR1 reads SGHVS; CDR2 reads FNYEAQ. The CDR3 DNA sequence: TGTGCCAGCAGCAGTCGGGAGGGGCGACTAGCGGGAGTAGTAGATACGCAGTATTTT. This gives the protein CASSSREGRLAGVVDTQYF.

The gene calls are TRBV15 and TRBJ2-6; the D gene is possibly TRBD1 (6 bases). The V and J ends lost 0 bases and 5 bases respectively, with 20 bases between them. From germline, CDR1 is LNHNV and CDR2 YYDKDF (reference sequence). The length of the CDR3 is 19 residues. The CDR3 sequence is CATSRDTWAGENRANVLTF. The DNA for the CDR3 is TGTGCCACCAGCAGAGATACCTGGGCAGGGGAGAATCGGGCCAACGTCCTGACTTTC.

Only one count was recorded for this clone. The chain joins TRBV27 to TRBJ2-7; 7 nucleotides align to TRBD2. The CDR3 extends over 16 amino acids. Trimming removed 5 bases from V and 2 bases from J; junction bases left unmatched: 12. The V gene's germline CDR1 is MNHEY and CDR2 SMNVEV (reference sequence). The CDR3 coding sequence is TGTGCCAGCAGTCCCGCTAGCGGCGAAGTTGCCTACGAGCAGTACTTC. Encoded protein: CASSPASGEVAYEQYF.

On this clone itself: Other DNA sequences from this sample encode an identical CDR3 as well. The chain joins TRBV2 to TRBJ2-1; D may be TRBD1 (5 bases). CDR3 length equals 13 residues. The V and J ends lost 7 bases and 4 bases respectively, with 11 bases between them. From germline, CDR1 is SNHLY and CDR2 FYNNEI. CDR3 sequence reads: CASMGRVYNEQFF. In DNA form, the CDR3 reads TGTGCCAGCATGGGCAGGGTTTACAATGAGCAGTTCTTC.

V gene TRBV2 combines with J gene TRBJ1-5, with D perhaps matching TRBD1 (6 bases). The CDR3 is made up of 13 amino acids. Trimming shortened V by 5 bases and J by 6 bases, and 11 bases separated the two germline ends. Germline assignment: CDR1 SNHLY and CDR2 FYNNEI. In DNA, the CDR3 is TGTGCCAGCAGTCCACAGGGTTTTCAGCCCCAGCATTTT. Protein sequence: CASSPQGFQPQHF.

DNA of the CDR3: TGTGCCAGCAGCTCCACCCGGGGCGGGAGCACAGATACGCAGTATTTT. Protein: CASSSTRGGSTDTQYF. The V and J genes are TRBV7-9 and TRBJ2-3, with D tentatively TRBD1 or TRBD2 (5 bases each). The V and J ends lost 4 bases and 0 bases respectively, with 14 bases between them. Germline V CDR1 and CDR2: SEHNR, FQNEAQ (reference sequence). The CDR3 totals 16 residues.

V and J are TRBV9 and TRBJ2-7; weak D call: TRBD1 (5 bases). CDR1 SGDLS and CDR2 YYNGEE come from the germline V gene. This CDR3 comprises 13 residues. Trimming removed 0 bases at V and 3 bases at J, with 7 bases between. The CDR3 loop is CASSVETGYEQYF. CDR3 sequence (DNA): TGTGCCAGCAGCGTAGAAACAGGCTACGAGCAGTACTTC.